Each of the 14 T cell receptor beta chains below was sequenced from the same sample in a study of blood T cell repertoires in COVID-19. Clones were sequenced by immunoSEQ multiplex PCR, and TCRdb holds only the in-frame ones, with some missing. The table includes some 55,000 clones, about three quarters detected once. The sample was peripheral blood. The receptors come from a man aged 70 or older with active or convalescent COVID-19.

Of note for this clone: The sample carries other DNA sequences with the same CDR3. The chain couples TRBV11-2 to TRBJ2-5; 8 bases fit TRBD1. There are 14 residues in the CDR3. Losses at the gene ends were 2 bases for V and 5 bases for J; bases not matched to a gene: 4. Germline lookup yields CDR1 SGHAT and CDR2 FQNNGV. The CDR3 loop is CASSLQGARETQYF. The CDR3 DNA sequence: TGTGCCAGCAGCTTACAGGGGGCTCGGGAGACCCAGTACTTC.

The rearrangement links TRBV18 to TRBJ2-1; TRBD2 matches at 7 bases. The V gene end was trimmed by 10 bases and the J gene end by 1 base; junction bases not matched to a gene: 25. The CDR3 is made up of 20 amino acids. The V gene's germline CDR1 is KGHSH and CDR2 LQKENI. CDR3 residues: CAIPPDSGPGVVLSYNEQFF. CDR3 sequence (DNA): TGTGCCATCCCCCCGGATAGCGGGCCGGGTGTGGTTCTATCCTACAATGAGCAGTTCTTC.

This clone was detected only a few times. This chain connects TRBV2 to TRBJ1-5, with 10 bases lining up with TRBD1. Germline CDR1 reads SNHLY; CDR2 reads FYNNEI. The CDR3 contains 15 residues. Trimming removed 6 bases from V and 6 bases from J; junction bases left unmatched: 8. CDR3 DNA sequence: TGTGCCAGCAGCGCGACAGGGGGCTCTCGTCAGCCCCAGCATTTT. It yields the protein CASSATGGSRQPQHF. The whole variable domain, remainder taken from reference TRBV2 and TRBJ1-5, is EPEVTQTPSHQVTQMGQEVILRCVPISNHLYFYWYRQILGQKVEFLVSFYNNEISEKSEIFDDQFSVERPDGSNFTLKIRSTKLEDSAMYFCASSATGGSRQPQHFGDGTRLSIL.

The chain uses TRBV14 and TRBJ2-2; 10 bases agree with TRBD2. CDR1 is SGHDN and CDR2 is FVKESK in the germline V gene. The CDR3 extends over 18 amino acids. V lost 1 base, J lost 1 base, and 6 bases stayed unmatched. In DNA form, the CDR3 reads TGTGCCAGCAGCCAAGTACTAATAGCGGGAGGGAACACCGGGGAGCTGTTTTTT. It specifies CASSQVLIAGGNTGELFF. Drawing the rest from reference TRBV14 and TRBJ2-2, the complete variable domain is EAGVTQFPSHSVIEKGQTVTLRCDPISGHDNLYWYRRVMGKEIKFLLHFVKESKQDESGMPNNRFLAERTGGTYSTLKVQPAELEDSGVYFCASSQVLIAGGNTGELFFGEGSRLTVL.

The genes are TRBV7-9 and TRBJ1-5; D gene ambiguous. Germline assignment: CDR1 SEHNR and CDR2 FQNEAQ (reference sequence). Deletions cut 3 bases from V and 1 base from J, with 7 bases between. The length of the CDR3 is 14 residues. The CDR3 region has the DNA TGTGCCAGCAGCTTGAGCCCGAGCAATCAGCCCCAGCATTTT. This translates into CASSLSPSNQPQHF.

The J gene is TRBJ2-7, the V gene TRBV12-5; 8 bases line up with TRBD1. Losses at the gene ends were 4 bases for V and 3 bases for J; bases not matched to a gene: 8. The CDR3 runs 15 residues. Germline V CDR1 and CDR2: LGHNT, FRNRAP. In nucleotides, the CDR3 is TGTGCTAGTGGTTCGGCCGGGACAGGAGTCTACGAGCAGTACTTC. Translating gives CASGSAGTGVYEQYF.

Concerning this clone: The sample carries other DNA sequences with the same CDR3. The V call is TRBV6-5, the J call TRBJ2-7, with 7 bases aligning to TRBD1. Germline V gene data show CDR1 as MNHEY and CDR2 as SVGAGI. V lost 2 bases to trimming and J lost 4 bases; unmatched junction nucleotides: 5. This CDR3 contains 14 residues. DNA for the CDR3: TGTGCCAGCAGTTACGGGGCAGGGGGTTACGAGCAGTACTTC. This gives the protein CASSYGAGGYEQYF.

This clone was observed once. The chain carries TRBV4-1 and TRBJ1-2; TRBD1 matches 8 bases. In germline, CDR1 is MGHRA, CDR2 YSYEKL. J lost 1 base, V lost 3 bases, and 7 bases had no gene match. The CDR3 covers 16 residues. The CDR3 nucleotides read TGCGCCAGCAGCCATACGACAGGGGACGGTAACTATGGCTACACCTTC. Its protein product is CASSHTTGDGNYGYTF.

CDR3 nucleotides: TGTGCCAGCAGCTTAGATTGGGAGCGGGGGGTACCAGATACGCAGTATTTT. This codes for CASSLDWERGVPDTQYF. This sequence joins TRBV11-2 and TRBJ2-3, with 9 bases matching TRBD2. The CDR3 loop spans 17 amino acids. CDR1 and CDR2 (germline): SGHAT, FQNNGV. With 0 bases clipped from V and 4 bases from J, the junction kept 8 bases outside the gene matches. Using reference TRBV11-2 and TRBJ2-3 for the parts outside the CDR3, the full variable domain is EAGVAQSPRYKIIEKRQSVAFWCNPISGHATLYWYQQILGQGPKLLIQFQNNGVVDDSQLPKDRFSAERLKGVDSTLKIQPAKLEDSAVYLCASSLDWERGVPDTQYFGPGTRLTVL.

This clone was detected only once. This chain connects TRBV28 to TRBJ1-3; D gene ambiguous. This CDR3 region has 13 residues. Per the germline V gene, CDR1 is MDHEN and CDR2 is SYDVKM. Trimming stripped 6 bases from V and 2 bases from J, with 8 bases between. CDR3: CASRTTTGNTIYF. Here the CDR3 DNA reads TGTGCCAGCAGAACAACAACTGGAAACACCATATATTTT. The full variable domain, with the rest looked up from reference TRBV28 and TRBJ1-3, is DVKVTQSSRYLVKRTGEKVFLECVQDMDHENMFWYRQDPGLGLRLIYFSYDVKMKEKGDIPEGYSVSREKKERFSLILESASTNQTSMYLCASRTTTGNTIYFGEGSWLTVV.

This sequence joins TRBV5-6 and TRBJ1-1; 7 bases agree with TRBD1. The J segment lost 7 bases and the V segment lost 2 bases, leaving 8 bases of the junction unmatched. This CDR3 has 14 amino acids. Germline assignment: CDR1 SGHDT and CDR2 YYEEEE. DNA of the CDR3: TGTGCCAGCAGCTTATTGACAGGGTCGGTTGAAGCTTTCTTT. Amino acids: CASSLLTGSVEAFF.

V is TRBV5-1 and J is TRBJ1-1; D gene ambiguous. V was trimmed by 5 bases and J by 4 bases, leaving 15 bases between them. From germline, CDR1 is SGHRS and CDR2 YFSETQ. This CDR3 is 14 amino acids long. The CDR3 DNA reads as TGCGCCAGCAGGGGAGGTCCCTCTGGCACTGAAGCTTTCTTT. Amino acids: CASRGGPSGTEAFF.

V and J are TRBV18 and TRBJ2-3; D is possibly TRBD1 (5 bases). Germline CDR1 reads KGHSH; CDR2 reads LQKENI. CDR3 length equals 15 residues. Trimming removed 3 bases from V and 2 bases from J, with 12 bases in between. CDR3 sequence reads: CASSPGPGHTDTQYF. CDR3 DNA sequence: TGTGCCAGCTCACCGGGGCCTGGCCACACAGATACGCAGTATTTT.

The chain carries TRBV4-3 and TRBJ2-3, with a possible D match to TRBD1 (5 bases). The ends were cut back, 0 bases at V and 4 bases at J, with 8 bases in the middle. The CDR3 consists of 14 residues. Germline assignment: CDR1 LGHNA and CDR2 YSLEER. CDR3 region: CASSQDRGPDTQYF. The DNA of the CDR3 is TGCGCCAGCAGCCAAGATAGGGGTCCAGATACGCAGTATTTT.